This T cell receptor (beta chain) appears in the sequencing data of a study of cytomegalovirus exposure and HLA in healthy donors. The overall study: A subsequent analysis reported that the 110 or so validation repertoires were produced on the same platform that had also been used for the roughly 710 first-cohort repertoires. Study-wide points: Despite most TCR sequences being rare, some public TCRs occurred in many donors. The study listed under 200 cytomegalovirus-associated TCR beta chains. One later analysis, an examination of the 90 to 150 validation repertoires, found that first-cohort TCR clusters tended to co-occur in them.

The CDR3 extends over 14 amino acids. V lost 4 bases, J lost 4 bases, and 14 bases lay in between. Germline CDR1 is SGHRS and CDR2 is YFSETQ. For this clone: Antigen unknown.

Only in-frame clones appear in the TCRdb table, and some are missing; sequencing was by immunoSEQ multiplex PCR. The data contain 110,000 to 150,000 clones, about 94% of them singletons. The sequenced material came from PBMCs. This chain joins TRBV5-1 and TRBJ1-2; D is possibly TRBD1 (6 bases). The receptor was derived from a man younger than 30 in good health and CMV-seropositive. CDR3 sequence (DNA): TGCGCCAGCAGCATAACCCAGGGGCTCTATGGCTACACCTTC. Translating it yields CASSITQGLYGYTF.